These 16 T cell receptor beta chains came from one sample sequenced in a study of blood T cells in healthy people across ages. Then a second PCR, running about 6 to 12 cycles, was carried out with a sample-barcoded 5' primer and a J-beta primer mix. Using its own MiXCR run on the 5' RACE reads, TCRdb lists one record per CDR3 protein. The data hold more than 500,000 distinct CDR3 sequences, with roughly 29% observed a single time. The specimen was blood. These receptors all come from a woman in her sixties or seventies in good health.

V and J are TRBV19 and TRBJ2-5, with D hard to call. V was trimmed by 3 bases and J by 4 bases, leaving 6 bases between them. The CDR3 totals 12 residues. Germline lookup yields CDR1 LNHDA and CDR2 SQIVND (reference sequence). CDR3 in DNA: TGTGCCAGTAGTATGGGTGGAGAGACCCAGTACTTC. Translated, it gives CASSMGGETQYF.

The genes are TRBV6-5 and TRBJ1-2; 8 bases are a match to TRBD1. Germline V CDR1 and CDR2: MNHEY, SVGAGI. The length of the CDR3 is 13 residues. The J segment lost 7 bases and the V segment lost 5 bases, leaving 6 bases of the junction unmatched. The CDR3 DNA reads as TGTGCCAGCAGTCTGACTGGACAGGGTGGCTACACCTTC. The encoded protein is CASSLTGQGGYTF.

This clonotype appeared a few times. The V call is TRBV5-1, the J call TRBJ2-1, with 7 bases matching TRBD1. Germline lookup yields CDR1 SGHRS and CDR2 YFSETQ. V shed 0 bases and J 4 bases; nucleotides not matched to a gene: 4. The CDR3 length is 15 residues. DNA for the CDR3: TGCGCCAGCAGCTTGGAGGGGACAGCGTACAATGAGCAGTTCTTC. Its translation: CASSLEGTAYNEQFF. The entire variable domain, with the rest obtained from reference TRBV5-1 and TRBJ2-1, is as follows: KAGVTQTPRYLIKTRGQQVTLSCSPISGHRSVSWYQQTPGQGLQFLFEYFSETQRNKGNFPGRFSGRQFSNSRSEMNVSTLELGDSALYLCASSLEGTAYNEQFFGPGTRLTVL.

The chain joins TRBV5-5 to TRBJ2-3, with D unclear. The CDR3 runs to 15 residues. The germline V gene has CDR1 SGHKS and CDR2 YYEKEE (reference sequence). The V end lost 0 bases, the J end lost 0 bases, and 8 bases lay between the germline ends. The CDR3 DNA follows: TGTGCCAGCAGCTTGGGCATCCCTAGCACAGATACGCAGTATTTT. It specifies CASSLGIPSTDTQYF.

CDR3 loop: CASSLFAPGQGAGEQFF. The CDR3 DNA reads as TGTGCCAGCAGCTTATTCGCTCCGGGACAGGGGGCCGGTGAGCAGTTCTTC. This rearrangement joins TRBV7-3 to TRBJ2-5; 12 bases are shared with TRBD1. The J call is uncertain, as TRBJ2-1 better fits the DNA end. Germline CDR1 SGHTA, CDR2 FQGTGA. The CDR3 extends over 17 amino acids.

V gene TRBV9 combines with J gene TRBJ1-2, with unresolved D. CDR1 is SGDLS and CDR2 is YYNGEE in the germline V gene. The CDR3 loop spans 15 amino acids. V was clipped by 0 bases and J by 0 bases, with 9 bases between them. The CDR3 sequence is CASSVGDTANYGYTF. The CDR3 DNA is TGTGCCAGCAGCGTAGGAGACACTGCTAACTATGGCTACACCTTC. Variable domain in full (rest from reference TRBV9 and TRBJ1-2): DSGVTQTPKHLITATGQRVTLRCSPRSGDLSVYWYQQSLDQGLQFLIQYYNGEERAKGNILERFSAQQFPDLHSELNLSSLELGDSALYFCASSVGDTANYGYTFGSGTRLTVV.

As regards this clonotype: The junction departs from the called germline gene at one end, perhaps through a read error. The chain uses TRBV5-1 and TRBJ1-1; D unresolved. CDR1 SGHRS and CDR2 YFSETQ come from the germline V gene. The CDR3 consists of 12 residues. Here the CDR3 reads CASTDANTEDFF. The CDR3 DNA reads TGCGCCAGCACCGACGCGAACACTGAAGATTTCTTT.

About this clonotype itself: Relative to the germline gene, one junction end is altered; a read error may explain this. The CDR3 protein is CASSLFRSSTDPQYF. DNA for the CDR3: TGTGCCAGCAGTTTATTCAGGTCCTCGACAGATCCGCAGTATTTT. The chain couples TRBV12-3 or TRBV12-4 to TRBJ2-3; maybe TRBD1 (5 bases). The CDR3 consists of 15 residues.

The gene calls are TRBV10-3 and TRBJ1-2; D gene unclear. CDR1 and CDR2 (germline): ENHRY, SYGVKD. This CDR3 has 13 amino acids. Between the trimmed V and J ends, which lost 9 bases and 0 bases, there was a span of 11 bases. The CDR3 DNA reads TGTGCCATGCAAAATCGCTCTAACTATGGCTACACCTTC. Amino acids: CAMQNRSNYGYTF.

At least ten counts were recorded for this clonotype. The chain employs TRBV3-1 and TRBJ2-2; no clear D. The CDR3 has 17 amino acids. Germline V gene data show CDR1 as LGHDT and CDR2 as YNNKEL (reference sequence). Trimming left V 1 base short and J 6 bases short, with 18 bases between. DNA for the CDR3: TGTGCCAGCAGCCAAGTCTTCCCGGGCCTTGGGGCCGGGGAGCTGTTTTTT. Translating gives CASSQVFPGLGAGELFF.

This clonotype was counted a few times. The V call is TRBV7-2, the J call TRBJ2-2; 9 nucleotides agree with TRBD2. The germline V gene encodes CDR1 SGHTA and CDR2 FQGNSA. With V trimmed by 4 bases and J by 5 bases, 5 bases remained unmatched. CDR3 length: 15 amino acids. The CDR3 reads CASSSLAGLTGELFF. The CDR3 nucleotides read TGTGCCAGCAGCTCACTAGCGGGTTTAACCGGGGAGCTGTTTTTT.

The V gene is TRBV12-3 or TRBV12-4, the J gene TRBJ1-3; no definite D call. V was pared by 1 base and J by 0 bases, with 13 bases between. The CDR3 length is 17 residues. CDR3 DNA: TGTGCCAGCAGTTTAGGAGGTCAGCAGCGCTCTGGAAACACCATATATTTT. It translates to CASSLGGQQRSGNTIYF.

The V and J genes are TRBV20-1 and TRBJ2-5, with 11 nucleotides matching TRBD2. Near its end, the DNA agrees better with TRBJ2-7, so the J call may be wrong. This CDR3 has 14 residues. CDR1 and CDR2 (germline): DFQATT, SNEGSKA (reference sequence). CDR3 in DNA: TGCAGTCTTCGACTAGCGGGATTCGGGTACGAGCAGTACTTC. This translates into CSLRLAGFGYEQYF.

V and J are TRBV18 and TRBJ1-4; 9 nucleotides align to TRBD1. Germline V gives CDR1 KGHSH, CDR2 LQKENI. The CDR3 sequence is 14 residues long. Unmatched junction bases numbered 6, after V lost 1 base and J lost 12 bases. The CDR3 nucleotides are TGTGCCAGCTCACCACGGGACAGGGAGAAAGAACTGTTTTTT. This sequence encodes CASSPRDREKELFF. The whole variable domain, filled in from reference TRBV18 and TRBJ1-4, reads NAGVMQNPRHLVRRRGQEARLRCSPMKGHSHVYWYRQLPEEGLKFMVYLQKENIIDESGMPKERFSAEFPKEGPSILRIQQVVRGDSAAYFCASSPRDREKELFFGSGTQLSVL.

This clonotype has just a few counts. The rearrangement links TRBV20-1 to TRBJ2-1; 9 nucleotides line up with TRBD2. There are 14 residues in the CDR3. Trimming at V came to 6 bases and at J to 5 bases, leaving 8 bases not matched to a gene. Germline CDR1 and CDR2: DFQATT and SNEGSKA (reference sequence). The CDR3 is CSALSGGTNNEQFF. Here the CDR3 DNA reads TGCAGTGCATTGAGCGGGGGGACGAACAATGAGCAGTTCTTC.

In its sample, this clonotype was seen once. The chain is built from TRBV29-1 and TRBJ2-2, with D unresolved. The CDR3 is made up of 13 amino acids. Germline CDR1 SQVTM, CDR2 ANQGSEA. Deletions cut 4 bases from V and 0 bases from J, with 6 bases between. CDR3: CSVVSPNTGELFF. In DNA form, the CDR3 reads TGCAGCGTTGTGAGTCCGAACACCGGGGAGCTGTTTTTT.